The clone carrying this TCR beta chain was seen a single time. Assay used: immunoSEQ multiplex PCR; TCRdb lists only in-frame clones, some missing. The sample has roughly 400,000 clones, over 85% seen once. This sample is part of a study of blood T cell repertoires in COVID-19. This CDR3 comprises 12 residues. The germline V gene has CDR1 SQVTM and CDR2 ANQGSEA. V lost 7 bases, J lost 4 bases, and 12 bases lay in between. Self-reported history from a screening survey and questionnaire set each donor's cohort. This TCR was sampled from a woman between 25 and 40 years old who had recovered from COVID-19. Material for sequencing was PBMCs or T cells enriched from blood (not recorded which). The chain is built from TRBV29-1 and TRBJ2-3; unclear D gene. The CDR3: CSALSRSDTQYF. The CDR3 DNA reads TGCAGCGCACTGAGCCGATCAGATACGCAGTATTTT.